This T cell receptor beta chain was documented in a study of blood T cells in healthy people across ages (dated by TCRdb to 2015 to 2017). For context, the study as a whole: In model experiments, roughly one uniquely barcoded TCR beta cDNA molecule per two T cells was captured by template switching. To avoid experimental bias, donors of different ages were distributed randomly across sequencing lanes. To track age-related changes in TCR beta repertoire diversity, the study relied on deep sequencing normalized with unique cDNA molecular identifiers. For two donors (one aged 18 to 29 and one aged 80 or older), the study analyzed two additional independent replicas of 1 million unique cDNA reads from the same blood draw. The donors were split into four age groups: young (average about 15 years), middle-aged (over 35), aged (roughly 60) and long-lived (approximately 80).

Notes on this clonotype: The specificity of this receptor is unknown. One base away there is no much larger clone; base qualities are not given.

The donors were roughly 40 Caucasian individuals from Russia, aged roughly 6 to 100 years, who were systemically healthy. Roughly 9 milliliters of peripheral blood were drawn from each donor into EDTA-treated Vacutainer tubes. Ficoll-Paque density-gradient centrifugation was used to isolate PBMCs, with at least 6.5 million per sample. Total RNA was extracted from PBMCs with Trizol reagent, with at least 6 micrograms obtained per sample. For every donor, flow cytometry on a PBMC aliquot measured the percentage of naive CD45RAhigh/CD27high T cells. Overall results and qualifications from the work: Because donor CMV infection status was unknown, age-related changes in expanded clonotypes were potentially confounded. Because profiling used bulk unsorted PBMCs, naive and antigen-experienced compartments could not be compared conclusively. As age increased, observed TCR beta diversity per million T cells dropped in a roughly linear way, and a significant reduction was already evident by age around 41. Estimates of total diversity based on one million sequenced T cells were considered lower bounds and underestimates. The percentage of naive T cells measured by flow cytometry correlated strongly with observed TCR beta diversity. Compared with the aged group, more naive CD4+ T cells, fewer expanded clones and increased TCR diversity were shown by the long-lived group, suggesting age selection.

The method behind the library was 5' RACE. Sequencing relied on an Illumina HiSeq 2500. A second roughly 6 to 11 cycle PCR used a sample-barcoded 5' primer and a J-beta primer mix. Each TCR beta cDNA molecule received a unique molecular identifier from a template-switch 5' adaptor carrying 12 random nucleotides. Each sample yielded at least 3 million CDR3-containing paired-end reads. The Mint cDNA synthesis kit, primed by a TRBC-specific oligonucleotide, was used to synthesize first-strand cDNA from all RNA. Following uracil-DNA glycosylase treatment, a first 18-cycle PCR with universal primers M1SS and BC2_uni_R was performed on all cDNA. The source study handled its data this way. Normalization of each sample was performed by random selection of 1 million high-quality reads, each carrying a distinct molecular identifier. Instead of being binned into consensus sequences, reads with shared molecular identifiers were discarded. CDR3 identification, clonotype clustering and error correction used MiTCR with a Q25 quality threshold and the strictest error-elimination algorithm. Lower-bound total TCR beta diversity was estimated with a nonparametric unseen species model using Euler transformation. TCRdb handled the public reads itself, with Q25 trimming in fastp and clone calling in MiXCR, and kept productive beta chains. Every distinct CDR3 protein forms one entry, paired with its most common genes and DNA. The V and J calls shown here were made by TCRdb, not taken from the authors' results. This sample lists fewer than 900,000 distinct CDR3 sequences; about 34% were detected once. Clones ranked in the top ten supply 10% to 15% of the sample.

The receptor was isolated from a man in his late teens or twenties in good health. Sequencing was done on a sample of blood.

Here the CDR3 is given as CASNLIDRDEWGRDTQYF. The nucleotide sequence is TGCGCCAGCAATCTTATTGACCGGGACGAGTGGGGTCGGGATACGCAGTATTTT. The V and J genes are TRBV23-1 and TRBJ2-3; the D gene assignment is perhaps TRBD1 or TRBD2, with each matching 5 bases. TRBV23-1 is placed among ORFs of uncertain function. Taken from cysteine to phenylalanine, the CDR3 has 18 residues. Only the CDR3 DNA is retained, 54 bases long and in frame from the first base. V was cut back by 7 bases and J by 6 bases, leaving a gap of 29 bases between them.